The clone carrying this T cell receptor (beta chain) was seen at least ten times. Its target is unknown. Trimming removed 8 bases at V and 1 base at J, with 12 bases between. CDR3 length: 13 residues. CDR1 is MNHNY and CDR2 is SVGAGI in the germline V gene (reference sequence). This record comes from a study of T cells after yellow fever vaccination. Whole-study findings and limits: Reappearing after the booster were most of the clones from primary vaccination (around 95% CD4, about 87% CD8).

As TCR cDNA was made by 5'RACE template switching, a universal primer site and UMIs were added. TCRdb re-derived calls from the 5' RACE reads in MiXCR, one entry per CDR3 protein. Seen here are hundreds of thousands of distinct CDR3 sequences, around 10% observed once, and the top ten hold about 3.7%. Here the sequenced sample was CD4+ T cells sorted from PBMCs, taken 5 days after the yellow fever booster vaccination. The V call is TRBV6-6, the J call TRBJ2-7; the D is unclear. The clonotype originates from a man aged 18-30 years who received the YFV17D yellow fever vaccine. CDR3 nucleotides: TGTGCCAGCGGAAGACCCAGGTCCTACGAGCAGTACTTC. Its protein product is CASGRPRSYEQYF.